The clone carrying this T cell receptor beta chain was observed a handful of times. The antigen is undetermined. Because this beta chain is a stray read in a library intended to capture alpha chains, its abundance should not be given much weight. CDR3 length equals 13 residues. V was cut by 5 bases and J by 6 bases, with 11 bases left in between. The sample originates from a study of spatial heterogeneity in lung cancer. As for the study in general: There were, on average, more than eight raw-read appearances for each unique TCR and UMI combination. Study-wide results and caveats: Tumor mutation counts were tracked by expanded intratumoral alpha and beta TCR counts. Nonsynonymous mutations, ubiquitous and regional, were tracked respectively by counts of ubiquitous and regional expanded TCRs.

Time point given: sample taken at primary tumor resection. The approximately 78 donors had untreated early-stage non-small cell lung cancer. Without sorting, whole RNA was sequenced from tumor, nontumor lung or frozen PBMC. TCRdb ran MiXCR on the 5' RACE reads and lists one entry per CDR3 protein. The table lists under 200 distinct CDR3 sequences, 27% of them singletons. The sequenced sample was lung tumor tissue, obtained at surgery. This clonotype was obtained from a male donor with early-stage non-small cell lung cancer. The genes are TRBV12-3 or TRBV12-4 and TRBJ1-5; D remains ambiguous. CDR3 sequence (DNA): TGTGCCAGCAGTCCCCTAACGGTTCAGCCCCAGCATTTT. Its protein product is CASSPLTVQPQHF.